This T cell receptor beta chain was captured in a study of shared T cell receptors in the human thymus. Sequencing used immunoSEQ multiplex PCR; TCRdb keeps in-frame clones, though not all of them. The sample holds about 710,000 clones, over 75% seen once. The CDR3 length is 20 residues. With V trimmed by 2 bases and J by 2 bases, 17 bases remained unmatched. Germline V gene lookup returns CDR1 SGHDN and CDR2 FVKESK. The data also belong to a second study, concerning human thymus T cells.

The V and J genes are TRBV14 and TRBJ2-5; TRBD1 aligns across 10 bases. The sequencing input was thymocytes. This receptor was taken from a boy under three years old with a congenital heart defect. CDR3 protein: CASSQQQETGGNTVQETQYF. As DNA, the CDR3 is TGTGCCAGCAGCCAACAACAGGAGACAGGGGGCAACACCGTACAAGAGACCCAGTACTTC.